The subject of this entry is one T cell receptor beta chain. Its specific antigen is unknown. Base qualities are not at hand, and no much larger clone is one base apart. V ends up 6 bases short and J 5 bases short, with an unmatched junction base count of 7. The germline V gene yields SQVTM for CDR1 and ANQGSEA for CDR2. Spanning cysteine to phenylalanine, the CDR3 consists of 12 amino acids. This entry keeps only the CDR3 DNA: 36 bases, framed from base 1. The cohort was made up of under 800 healthy bone marrow donors. All cohort members were sampled while nominally healthy, although unrecorded immune exposures were likely present. The donor tested CMV seronegative, placing the donor among the 350 to 400 seronegative members of the cohort. A peripheral blood sample was collected from each donor, and TCR beta sequencing was performed on peripheral blood mononuclear cells. The Qiagen DNeasy Blood Extraction Kit was used to extract genomic DNA from the blood cell samples.

These data belong to a study of cytomegalovirus exposure and HLA in healthy donors (dated by TCRdb to about 2017). In the study overall: An earlier analysis of 587 of the donors reported 250 to 300 Gb of sequence data and roughly 100 million unique TCR beta sequences from about 180 million T cells. Around 320 gigabases of sequencing data and approximately 85 million unique TCR sequences were included in an early release covering around 600 HLA-typed donors. The genetic ancestry cluster associated with self-reported Caucasian donors included about 84% of the roughly 390 genotyped donors. The study aimed to test whether cataloging public T cell receptors could reveal signatures of past pathogen exposure. The study used immunosequencing to profile the T cell repertoires of approximately 690 subjects and linked those repertoires to cytomegalovirus serostatus. In addition to the first cohort of hundreds of subjects, a separate validation cohort of 120 different subjects was used. To predict cytomegalovirus infection status, the study brought together high-throughput TCR immunosequencing, statistical association of individual TCRs with disease status, and machine learning. In a later analysis, previously published TCR beta repertoires from 670 or so donors were re-analyzed and high-resolution HLA genotyping was added so that TCR occurrence patterns could be studied. In the later analysis, no new phenotypic data were used to find candidate immune exposures; instead, reliance was placed on TCR beta sequences and their occurrence across donors. An earlier analysis of a few hundred of the donors applied high-throughput TCR beta sequencing to assess whether each TCR beta V gene segment acted as functional or pseudogenic. Donor age, sex, ethnicity and CMV serostatus were compiled together with the repertoire data. A later genetic analysis took genome-wide SNP genotypes for about 55% of the 666 donors and used that subset as a discovery cohort. All discovery cohort repertoires had been generated on a single sequencing platform. HLA typing included class I and class II loci at four-digit resolution. Typing coverage varied by locus: roughly 620-640 donors for A, B, C, DRB1 and DQB1; approximately 520 for DQA1; approximately 570 for DPA1; fewer than 480 for DPB1. About 5 DR-DQ haplotypes were handled as single units for association and clustering, since linkage in the cohort was strong. Among 300 to 450 genotyped donors of the cohort, an average of 235,054 unique TCR beta nucleotide sequences were sequenced per donor, roughly 20% of them non-productive. What the authors observed across the whole study: A later analysis found that TCR association rates varied across HLA loci, with DRB1 alleles showing the most associated TCRs and HLA-C alleles the fewest. Because some donors lacked HLA typing at each locus, the association tests relied only on the typed subset. In the study, some 160 TCR beta chains were listed as associated with cytomegalovirus. Linkage disequilibrium might explain the correlated functional status among segregating V segments, but an unknown experimental factor could not be ruled out. The 87-base-pair reads could not distinguish some IMGT-functional V segments, including TRBV6-2 and TRBV6-3, so those segments were excluded. In an earlier analysis of approximately 600 of the donors, most TCR beta V segments were observed in productive rearrangements about 90% or about 30% of the time, broadly matching IMGT annotations. A further reported finding was that TCR beta sequences accurately predicted the HLA-A and HLA-B alleles for most subjects in the first cohort. In vitro tests confirmed that a few of the cytomegalovirus-associated TCR beta chains recognize cytomegalovirus antigens. The authors suggested that the approach could potentially be generalized to other disease states and immunological phenotypes. While some public TCRs were present in many individuals, most TCR sequences turned up only very rarely across donors. According to a later analysis, parvovirus B19, influenza, CMV and Epstein-Barr virus appeared linked to several top co-occurrence clusters. Only TCR beta chains were sequenced in this cohort, and the absence of alpha or paired-chain data limited detectable features. A later analysis found that most CMV-associated TCR beta chains appeared HLA-restricted, with HLA associations seemingly driven largely by CMV exposure. A later analysis associated 15,000 to 20,000 TCR beta sequences with specific HLA alleles at a false discovery rate of 0.05. Immune exposure information for the cohort was limited to CMV serostatus. Because counts were too low, 15 to 20 rarely observed V segments, including chromosome 9 orphons, were excluded from the earlier analysis of under 650 of the donors. The presence/absence analyses assumed that sequencing depth was roughly uniform across donors, and that assumption may not be true. The classifier was reported to diagnose cytomegalovirus status with high specificity and sensitivity in both the original and validation cohorts. In a later analysis, HLA-associated TCR beta chains were found to be more clonally expanded and to have lower generation probabilities than equally common non-associated chains. When HLA alleles, especially DR and DQ, strongly co-occurred, attributing TCR associations to individual alleles was difficult. In a later genetic analysis, a missense DCLRE1C variant was associated with V-gene and J-gene trimming of TCR beta chains, and the association was replicated in an independent cohort. A cluster of highly shared sequence variants was judged likely to represent a technical artifact of the sequencing pipeline. Compared with the approximately 720-donor mean, donors in an Asian-associated ancestry cluster had fewer N-insertions in productive TCRs, according to a later genetic analysis.

Library prep was done by the immunoSEQ multiplex PCR assay. For the multiplex PCR, a mixture combining 60 forward primers for TCR Vbeta segments and 13 reverse primers for TCR Jbeta segments was used. A multiplex PCR assay on genomic DNA amplified the CDR3 region of rearranged TCR beta genes. On the Illumina HiSeq System, the amplified TCR beta libraries were sequenced as 87-base-pair reads. The original methods were these. In a later analysis, 70 million to 95 million unique TCR beta chains were counted across the approximately 620 repertoires, and roughly 11 million of these chains were shared by at least two donors. Raw reads were error-corrected and collapsed into unique sequences by a nearest-neighbor algorithm in which closely related sequences were merged to remove PCR and sequencing errors. Alignment of CDR3 sequences to IMGT reference sequences was used to assign V, D and J gene segments. Each retained sequence needed at least a six-nucleotide match to both a V gene segment and a J gene segment. A rearrangement counted as productive if the CDR3 had no stop codons and remained in frame with V and J, and every other rearrangement counted as non-productive. CDR3 was defined by IMGT convention, running from the second conserved V-encoded cysteine to the conserved J-encoded phenylalanine. In an earlier analysis of roughly 610 of the donors, sequences lacking an unambiguous match to a single V gene segment were excluded. An earlier analysis of several hundred of the donors called V segments functional above 56.7% productive rearrangements and segregating when the between-donor standard deviation exceeded 5%. A statistical classification framework was built for diagnosing cytomegalovirus status from the catalog of TCR beta chain sequences. A later analysis assigned V and J genes by comparing TCR nucleotide sequences with IMGT/GENE-DB human TR gene sequences. Using the TCRdist pipeline, a later analysis assigned CDR3 sequences along with most-parsimonious VDJ recombination scenarios. In a later analysis, each TCR beta chain was defined by its CDR3 amino acid sequence together with its V-gene family, and reads lacking a unique V-gene family were excluded. To address suspected cross-contamination and a sequencing artifact, a later analysis removed several hundred highly shared, low-generation-probability nucleotide sequences. In a later analysis, a clonal expansion index was calculated for each public chain from normalized within-repertoire ranks of inferred template counts. In a later analysis, generation probabilities were computed using a VDJ recombination model fitted to out-of-frame rearrangements, and the results were checked against IGoR. A later analysis scored TCR-TCR, TCR-HLA and TCR-CMV co-occurrence with hypergeometric tests, applying a repertoire-size bias correction to TCR pairs. A later analysis estimated false discovery rates by permuting HLA or CMV assignments 20 times. A later analysis grouped co-occurring TCRs with DBSCAN, adding TCRdist sequence similarity when clustering within HLA-allele-positive subsets. Repertoires with fewer than 30,000 or more than 120,000 public chains, plus five repertoires with anomalous nucleotide sharing, were excluded from co-occurrence clustering. Held by TCRdb, this immuneACCESS table contains in-frame sequences only and omits some clones. Under half of the omission traces to an unresolved V gene where checked; the cause of the rest is unknown. The DNA gave D and trimming, while V, J and clone size come from that table. In this sample the table shows approximately 110,000 clones, approximately 15% of which occur a single time. The top ten constitute about 1.9% of the sample.

What was sequenced was PBMCs. The chain is assembled from TRBV29-1 and TRBJ2-7, with 7 middle bases fitting TRBD1. The clonotype was recovered from a young woman in good health and CMV-seronegative. The DNA sequence is as follows: TGCAGCGTGAGACAGGGTTTCAACGAGCAGTACTTC. It encodes CSVRQGFNEQYF.